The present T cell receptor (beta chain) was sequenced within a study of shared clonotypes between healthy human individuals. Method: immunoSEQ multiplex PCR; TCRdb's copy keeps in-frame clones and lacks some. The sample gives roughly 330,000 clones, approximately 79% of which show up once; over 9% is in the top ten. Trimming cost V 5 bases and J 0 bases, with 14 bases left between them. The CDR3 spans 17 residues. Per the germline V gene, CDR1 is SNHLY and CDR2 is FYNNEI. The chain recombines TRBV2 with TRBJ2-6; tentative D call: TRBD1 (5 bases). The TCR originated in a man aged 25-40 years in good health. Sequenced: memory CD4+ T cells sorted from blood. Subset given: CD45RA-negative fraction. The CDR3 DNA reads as TGTGCCAGCAGTACACGACAGAGTCTCTCTGGGGCCAACGTCCTGACTTTC. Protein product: CASSTRQSLSGANVLTF.